This T cell receptor beta chain was recorded in a study of blood T cell repertoires in COVID-19 (dated by TCRdb to 2018 to 2021). Background for the entire study: The collaborator samples originated in the United States, Italy and Spain and spanned the acute and convalescent phases of COVID-19. The material from the prospective study consisted of cDNA or gDNA derived from T cells, B-cell-depleted T cells, or PBMCs. Deeply sampled blood TCRbeta repertoires from subjects exposed to, actively infected with, or recovered from COVID-19 were included in the dataset. The repertoires were released in a freely available public database meant as a resource for research on the immune response to SARS-CoV-2. The samples were drawn from the first 160 participants of the ongoing ImmuneRACE study and from 1,254 subjects provided by 6 global collaborators. Sample metadata almost always included a de-identified subject ID, COVID-19 status, age in years and sex. Where HLA class I and class II types were available, the types were taken from metadata supplied by the sample provider, not from assay-based typing. General findings and caveats noted by the study authors: The amount of clinical and demographic metadata varied by source and participant and was provided uncurated.

TCRbeta CDR3 regions were amplified from genomic DNA by means of the immunoSEQ Assay, a bias-controlled multiplex PCR. As for the original processing: Within the assay, amplification of reference gene primers was used to estimate how many nucleated cells each sample contained. To quantify the absolute abundance of each unique TCRbeta CDR3 rearrangement, sequence reads were collapsed and filtered. Productive Simpson clonality was computed per sample as the square root of Simpson's diversity index over productive rearrangements. TCRdb mirrors the immuneACCESS table, restricted to in-frame sequences. Some clones are absent from its copies; in checked studies, under half trace to an unresolved V gene, and the reason for the others is unknown. Clone size and the V and J calls come from that table; the DNA yielded D and trimming. In this sample the table shows 150,000 to 170,000 clones, roughly four fifths of which occur a single time. The top ten constitute roughly 3.7% of the sample.

With respect to this clone: Its antigen is currently not known. The sample holds no much larger clone one base away, and base qualities are not on file.

Collaborating institutions collected whole blood in K2EDTA tubes following their own protocols. For TCRbeta analysis, collaborators shipped samples in one of three forms: frozen whole blood, isolated PBMCs, or DNA extracted from either of those sample types. CDR1 is given as LNHDA and CDR2 as SQIVND, both from the germline V gene (reference sequence). The CDR3 sequence holds 11 residues, the cysteine and phenylalanine included. Only CDR3 DNA remains: 33 bases, in frame from the first base. V loses 3 bases of germline sequence and J loses 5 bases, and the interval between the two ends is 5 bases. This receptor was identified in an elderly woman with acute or convalescent COVID-19. The rearranged segments are TRBV19 and TRBJ2-7; D gene: possibly TRBD2, on 5 matching bases. Material for sequencing was peripheral blood. CDR3 loop: CASSMRDEQYF. The sequenced DNA: TGTGCCAGTAGTATGAGGGACGAGCAGTACTTC.